Detailed here is one T cell receptor beta chain. Its cognate antigen has yet to be identified. The instrument was a NextSeq 550. The Human TCR Profiling Kit (MiLaboratory) was used to prepare UMI-labeled 5' RACE TRB cDNA libraries. cDNA synthesis used the entire amount of extracted RNA, and PCR amplification then used the entire amount of cDNA produced. The libraries were made side by side, with each library going through the same number of PCR cycles. The authors processed their data as follows. MIGEC and MiXCR extracted about 48,000 +/- 9,800 unique UMI-labeled TRB cDNA molecules per library, requiring at least two reads per UMI. An average of about 40,000 +/- 10,000 functional in-frame TRB CDR3 nucleotide clonotypes without stop codons was found per library. After downsampling to 5000 UMI-labeled TRB molecules per sample, diversity metrics, including normalized Shannon-Wiener and Chao1, were computed in VDJtools. VDJtools computed clonotype-size-weighted physicochemical properties of the central five CDR3 residues: interaction energy, strength, volume and Kidera factor 4. TCRdb reprocessed the reads, reporting each CDR3 protein sequence once and no DNA. The V and J calls, along with clone size, are taken from TCRdb and not from the paper's own processing. This sample's table has entries for under 65,000 distinct CDR3 sequences. Of the sample, 20% to 30% is held by the ten largest clones.

Each CD8+ T cell subset was flow-sorted in triplicate, and some 300,000 cells per subset were placed directly into RLT lysis buffer. Peripheral blood mononuclear cells were isolated from buffy coats by standard density gradient centrifugation. Total RNA was extracted from sorted cells with an RNeasy Mini Kit. The entry originates in a study of CXCR3-negative and CXCR3-positive naive CD8 T cells (dated by TCRdb to between 2018 and 2020). At the level of the whole study: Roughly 140 million TRB reads were obtained in total, roughly 1.5 +/- 0.3 million reads per library. Data from around 11 donors, pooled across two independent experiments, went into the diversity and physicochemical repertoire analyses. The TRBV-TRBJ cluster analysis covered naive subsets from a handful of donors and memory cells from 3 donors.

The CDR3 covers 16 residues, taking in both the cysteine and the phenylalanine. DNA is not on record. From the germline V gene, CDR1 is SGHVS and CDR2 is FQNEAQ. General findings and caveats noted by the study authors: Because surface CD5, which has been linked to self-reactivity in mice, was comparable between naive subsets, TCR interaction strength was also inferred from TRB CDR3 physicochemical properties. Freshly isolated PBMCs were used for most assays because CXCR3 expression partially decreased after cryopreservation. Comparably high repertoire diversity was found in both naive subsets, whereas much lower repertoire diversity was found in memory CD8+ T cells. Similar TRBV-TRBJ usage was shown by naive CXCR3-negative and CXCR3-positive cells from the same donor, whereas distinct patterns were shown by memory cells.

This chain is built from TRBV7-8 and TRBJ2-5; TCRdb designates TRBD1, a call that cannot be tested without DNA. What was sequenced was memory CD8+ T cells from blood. The sample's cell subset or site, from its label and the paper: conventional CD8+ memory T cells (TMEM), sorted as controls. The receptor was isolated from a human donor in good health. Some clones in this sample may be carry-over from other donors' samples. For the CDR3, the sequence is CASSPPRTGGSETQYF.